The entry below describes one T cell receptor (beta chain). The V and J ends lost 7 bases and 7 bases respectively, with 14 bases between them. Germline CDR1 and CDR2: SGHKS and YYEKEE (reference sequence). The CDR3 covers 12 residues. These data originate in a study of blood T cell repertoires in COVID-19. Background on the study: Nucleic acid was either cDNA or gDNA, and it came from T cells, B-cell-depleted T cells, or PBMCs.

The protocol was immunoSEQ multiplex PCR, while the TCRdb copy is restricted to in-frame clones and leaves out a portion. The table shows about 200,000 clones, with roughly 80% occurring only once. Those who participated ranged in age from 18 to 89 years and resided in roughly 26 US areas. Sequenced material: PBMCs or T cells enriched from blood (not recorded which). The chain has TRBV5-5 and TRBJ1-1, with D possibly matching TRBD1 (5 bases). The sequence came from a woman between 55 and 75 years old with acute COVID-19. The CDR3 loop reads CASGQTVYEAFF. For the CDR3, the DNA is TGTGCCAGCGGGCAGACAGTGTATGAAGCTTTCTTT.